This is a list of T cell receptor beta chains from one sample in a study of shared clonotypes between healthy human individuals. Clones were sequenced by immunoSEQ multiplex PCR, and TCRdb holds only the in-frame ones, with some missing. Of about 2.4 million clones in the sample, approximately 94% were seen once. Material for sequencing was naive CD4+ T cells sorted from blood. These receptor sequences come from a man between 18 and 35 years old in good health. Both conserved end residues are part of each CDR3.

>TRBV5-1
CASSSGGSGETQYF
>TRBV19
CASSTRDRRYNEQFF
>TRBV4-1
CASSLEDRGLTGELFF
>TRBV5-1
CASSLEQITYEQYF
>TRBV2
CASNLLEQGAGEQYF
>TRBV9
CASSVGDGFGQPQHF
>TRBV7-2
CASSLGGQGNQPQHF
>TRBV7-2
CASSPRTGRDTEAFF
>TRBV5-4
CASSSGGDPVGLAFF
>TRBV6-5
CASRTTSANEQFF
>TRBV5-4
CASSPWTGRSSGNTIYF
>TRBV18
CASSPPLAAHEQYF
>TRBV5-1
CASTPEIGTQYF
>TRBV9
CASSSRGTLNTEAFF
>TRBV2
CASRLASQTQYF
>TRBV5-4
CASSLGQSTNEKLFF
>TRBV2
CASRTGAVEAFF
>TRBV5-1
CASSRISGGEGYTF
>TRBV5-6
CASSFQGAKNIQYF
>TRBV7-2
CASSLRQPYGYTF
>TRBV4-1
CASSQEAGGGQPQHF
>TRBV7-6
CASSLDLPGANVLTF
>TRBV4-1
CASSQTGTDREEQYF
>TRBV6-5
CASRPGLAEETQYF
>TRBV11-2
CASSFHLGGEQYF
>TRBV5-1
CASSPGTNYNEQFF
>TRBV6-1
CASKRQGRTDTQYF
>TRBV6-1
CASSERALFPADTQYF
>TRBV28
CASRGAGVETNYGYTF